Listed here are 10 T cell receptor beta chains from one sample, sequenced in a study of blood T cell repertoires in COVID-19. Libraries were prepared by immunoSEQ multiplex PCR; TCRdb keeps only in-frame clonotypes and omits some of them. The sample has around 100,000 clones, about 90% seen once. Sequenced input: peripheral blood. The receptors were sampled from a human donor in a cohort sampled during active COVID-19.

The chain is built from TRBV6-6 and TRBJ1-1; 8 bases are shared with TRBD1. CDR3 size: 12 residues. The ends lost 7 bases at V and 4 bases at J; junction bases unmatched: 2. Germline V lookup: CDR1 MNHNY, CDR2 SVGAGI (reference sequence). The chain's CDR3 is CASKDRVTEAFF. CDR3 bases: TGTGCCAGCAAGGACAGGGTCACTGAAGCTTTCTTT.

V is TRBV28 and J is TRBJ2-1; the D is unclear. The CDR3 consists of 15 residues. The germline V and J ends were trimmed by 2 bases and 0 bases, with 8 bases remaining between them. Looked up from germline, CDR1 is MDHEN and CDR2 is SYDVKM. The chain's CDR3 is CASSLGQASYNEQFF. The CDR3 DNA reads as TGTGCCAGCAGTTTAGGGCAGGCCTCCTACAATGAGCAGTTCTTC.

J is TRBJ2-6 and V is TRBV5-4; tentatively, D is TRBD2 (5 bases). This CDR3 comprises 15 residues. Trimming shortened V by 4 bases and J by 4 bases, and 12 bases separated the two germline ends. Germline V lookup: CDR1 SGHNT, CDR2 YYREEE (reference sequence). CDR3 sequence reads: CASSPSGSGANVLTF. The CDR3 DNA reads TGTGCCAGCAGCCCCTCGGGGTCGGGGGCCAACGTCCTGACTTTC.

The chain is built from TRBV30 and TRBJ1-5; D might be TRBD1 (6 bases). CDR1 and CDR2 (germline): GTSNPN, SVGIG (reference sequence). Trimming took 3 bases from V and 9 from J, leaving 18 bases between them. The CDR3 loop spans 14 amino acids. This chain's CDR3 is CAWRSTGYNAPQHF. DNA for the CDR3: TGTGCCTGGAGATCAACAGGGTATAACGCGCCCCAGCATTTT.

The V gene is TRBV9, the J gene TRBJ2-1, with 7 bases matching TRBD2. Germline values: CDR1 SGDLS, CDR2 YYNGEE. After removal of 0 bases from V and 3 bases from J, the junction contained 3 bases not matched to a gene. This CDR3 is 15 amino acids long. CDR3 residues: CASSVGSGLYNEQFF. CDR3 nucleotides: TGTGCCAGCAGCGTAGGTAGCGGGCTCTACAATGAGCAGTTCTTC.

The chain employs TRBV5-4 and TRBJ2-7, with TRBD1 matching 12 bases. The V and J ends lost 4 bases and 3 bases, in that order; junction bases with no gene match: 5. Germline assignment: CDR1 SGHNT and CDR2 YYREEE (reference sequence). The CDR3 covers 15 residues. CDR3 DNA: TGTGCCAGCAGCGGCGGGACAGGGGGCTACTACGAGCAGTACTTC. Residues: CASSGGTGGYYEQYF.

The chain uses TRBV28 and TRBJ1-4; a weak D match, TRBD1 (6 bases). CDR1 and CDR2 from the germline V gene are MDHEN and SYDVKM. This CDR3 comprises 14 residues. Trimming pared 3 bases from V and 8 bases from J, leaving 13 bases between. CDR3 coding DNA: TGTGCCAGCAGTTTGGTAGGGGGAGAGGAAAAACTGTTTTTT. Translation gives CASSLVGGEEKLFF.

The chain joins TRBV5-5 to TRBJ2-1; D is perhaps TRBD2 (6 bases). Per germline, CDR1 SGHKS and CDR2 YYEKEE (reference sequence). V was shortened by 4 bases and J by 2 bases, with 13 bases between the two germline ends. CDR3 size: 15 residues. CDR3 nucleotide sequence: TGTGCCAGCAGCCTAGCGCCTGGGGCCTACAATGAGCAGTTCTTC. Its protein product is CASSLAPGAYNEQFF. Looking up the rest from reference TRBV5-5 and TRBJ2-1 gives the full variable domain: DAGVTQSPTHLIKTRGQQVTLRCSPISGHKSVSWYQQVLGQGPQFIFQYYEKEERGRGNFPDRFSARQFPNYSSELNVNALLLGDSALYLCASSLAPGAYNEQFFGPGTRLTVL.

This chain connects TRBV2 to TRBJ2-5, with 10 positions matching TRBD1. Germline V gene data show CDR1 as SNHLY and CDR2 as FYNNEI. The J segment lost 5 bases and the V segment lost 6 bases, leaving 6 bases of the junction unmatched. This CDR3 comprises 14 residues. This CDR3 reads CASRPGQGWETQYF. In DNA form, the CDR3 reads TGTGCCAGCAGACCGGGACAGGGGTGGGAGACCCAGTACTTC.

This rearrangement joins TRBV19 to TRBJ1-5, with 8 bases aligning to TRBD1. The CDR3 sequence is 14 residues long. Germline V gene data show CDR1 as LNHDA and CDR2 as SQIVND (reference sequence). V lost 5 bases, J lost 7 bases, and 7 bases stayed unmatched. The CDR3 region has the DNA TGTGCCAGTAGTCGGGCAGGGGGCGACCAGCCCCAGCATTTT. It codes for CASSRAGGDQPQHF.